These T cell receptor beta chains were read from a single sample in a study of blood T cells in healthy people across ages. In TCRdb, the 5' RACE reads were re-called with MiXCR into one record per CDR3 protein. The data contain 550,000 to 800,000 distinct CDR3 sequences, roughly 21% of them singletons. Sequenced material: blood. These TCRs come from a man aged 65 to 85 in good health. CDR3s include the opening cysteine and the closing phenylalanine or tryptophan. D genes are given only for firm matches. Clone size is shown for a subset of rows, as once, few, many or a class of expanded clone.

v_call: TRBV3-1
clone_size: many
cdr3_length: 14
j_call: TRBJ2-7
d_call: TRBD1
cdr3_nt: TGTGCCAGCAGCCAGGGACAGGGGGCAAGAGAGCAGTACTTC
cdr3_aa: CASSQGQGAREQYF

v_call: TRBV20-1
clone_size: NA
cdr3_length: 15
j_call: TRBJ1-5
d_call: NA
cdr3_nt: TGCAGTGCTAGTTCCCCATCAAGTAGCAATCAGCCCCAGCATTTT
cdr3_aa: CSASSPSSSNQPQHF

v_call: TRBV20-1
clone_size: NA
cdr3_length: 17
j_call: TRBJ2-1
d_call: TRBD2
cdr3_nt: TGCAGAGCCGAACGACTAGCGGGTCGAAGCTCCTACAATGAGCAGTTCTTC
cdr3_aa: CRAERLAGRSSYNEQFF

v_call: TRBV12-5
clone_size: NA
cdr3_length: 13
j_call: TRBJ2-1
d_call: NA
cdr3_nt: TGTGCTAGTGCCGTGGACCATTACAATGAGCAGTTCTTC
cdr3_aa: CASAVDHYNEQFF

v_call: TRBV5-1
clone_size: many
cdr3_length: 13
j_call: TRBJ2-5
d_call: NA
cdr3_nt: TGCGCCAGCTCCGGGGTAACCCAAGAGACCCAGTACTTC
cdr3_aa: CASSGVTQETQYF

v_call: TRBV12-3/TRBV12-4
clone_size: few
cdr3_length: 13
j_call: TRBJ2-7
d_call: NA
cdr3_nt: TGTGCCAGCAGACGCCTAGGCTCCTACGAGCAGTACTTC
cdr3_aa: CASRRLGSYEQYF

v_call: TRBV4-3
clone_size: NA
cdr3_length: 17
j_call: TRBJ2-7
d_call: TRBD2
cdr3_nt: TGCGCCAGCAGCCAAGAATTGACTAGCGGGAGCTCCTACGAGCAGTACTTC
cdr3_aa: CASSQELTSGSSYEQYF

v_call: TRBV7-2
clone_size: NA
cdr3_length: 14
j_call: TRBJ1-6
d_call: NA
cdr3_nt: TGTGCCAGCAGCTTATGGCCAGGGGAGTCACCCCTCCACTTT
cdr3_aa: CASSLWPGESPLHF

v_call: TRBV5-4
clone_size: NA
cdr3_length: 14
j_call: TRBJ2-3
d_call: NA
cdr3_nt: TGTGCCAGCAGCTTTCGGATCGGCACAGATACGCAGTATTTT
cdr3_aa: CASSFRIGTDTQYF

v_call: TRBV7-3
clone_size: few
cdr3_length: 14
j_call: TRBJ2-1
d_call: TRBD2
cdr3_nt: TGTGCCAGCAGCTTTCGGGAGGGCCTGAATGAGCAGTTCTTC
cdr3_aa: CASSFREGLNEQFF

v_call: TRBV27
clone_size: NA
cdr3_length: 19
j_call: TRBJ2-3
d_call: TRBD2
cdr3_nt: TGTGCCAGCAGTCCCCCGGGACTAGCGGGAGTTGTGGGCACAGATACGCAGTATTTT
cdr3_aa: CASSPPGLAGVVGTDTQYF

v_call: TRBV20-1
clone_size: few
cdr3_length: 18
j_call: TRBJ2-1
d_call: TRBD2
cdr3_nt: TGCAGTGCTAGAGACCCCGGGACTAGCCGCAGCTCCTACAATGAGCAGTTCTTC
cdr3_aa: CSARDPGTSRSSYNEQFF

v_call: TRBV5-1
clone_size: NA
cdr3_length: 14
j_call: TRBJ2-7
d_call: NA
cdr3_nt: TGCGCCAGCAGCCAGACATGGATAACCTACGAGCAGTACTTC
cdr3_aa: CASSQTWITYEQYF

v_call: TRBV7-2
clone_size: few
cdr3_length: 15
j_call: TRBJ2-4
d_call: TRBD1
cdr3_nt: TGTGCCAGCAGCTCCCCCGGGACAGAAAAAAACATTCAGTACTTC
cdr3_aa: CASSSPGTEKNIQYF

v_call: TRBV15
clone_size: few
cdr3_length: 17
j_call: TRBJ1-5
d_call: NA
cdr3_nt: TGTGCCACCAGCAGAGATCGAATCAGGGTTGGGGATCAGCCCCAGCATTTT
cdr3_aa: CATSRDRIRVGDQPQHF

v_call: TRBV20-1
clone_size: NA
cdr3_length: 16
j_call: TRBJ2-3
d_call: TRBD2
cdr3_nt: TGCAGTGCTAGAGATCCCACTAGCGGGGGCACAGATACGCAGTATTTT
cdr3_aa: CSARDPTSGGTDTQYF

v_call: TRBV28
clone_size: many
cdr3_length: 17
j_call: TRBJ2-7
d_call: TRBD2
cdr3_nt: TGTGCCAGCAGTTCCAAGAGGACTAGCGGGACATCCTACGAGCAGTACTTC
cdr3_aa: CASSSKRTSGTSYEQYF

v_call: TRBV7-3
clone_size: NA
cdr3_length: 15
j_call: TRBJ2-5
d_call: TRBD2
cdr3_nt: TGTGCCAGCAGCTGGCGCGGGGGAACACAAGAGACCCAGTACTTC
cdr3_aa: CASSWRGGTQETQYF

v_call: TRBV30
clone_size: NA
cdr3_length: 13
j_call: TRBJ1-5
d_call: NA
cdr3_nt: TGTGCCTGGAGACAGGGTGATTTCCAGCCCCAGCATTTT
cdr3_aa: CAWRQGDFQPQHF

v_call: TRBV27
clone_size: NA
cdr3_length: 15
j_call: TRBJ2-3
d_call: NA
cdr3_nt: TGTGCCAGCAGTTTAAGGGGCGACTACGCAGATACGCAGTATTTT
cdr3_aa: CASSLRGDYADTQYF

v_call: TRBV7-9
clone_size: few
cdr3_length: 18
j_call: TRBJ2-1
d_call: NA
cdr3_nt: TGTGCCAGCAGCTTAGAGAGAAGGGGAATAGCGCGGGGCAATGAGCAGTTCTTC
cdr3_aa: CASSLERRGIARGNEQFF

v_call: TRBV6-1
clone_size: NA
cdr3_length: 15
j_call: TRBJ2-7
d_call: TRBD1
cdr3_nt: TGTGCCAGCAGTGCGATGACAGGGGGTTCCTACGAGCAGTACTTC
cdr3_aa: CASSAMTGGSYEQYF

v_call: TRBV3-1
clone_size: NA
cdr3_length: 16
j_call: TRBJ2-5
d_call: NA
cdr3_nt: TGTGCCAGCAGCCAAGGGGCAGGGGCAGGCCAAGAGACCCAGTACTTC
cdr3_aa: CASSQGAGAGQETQYF

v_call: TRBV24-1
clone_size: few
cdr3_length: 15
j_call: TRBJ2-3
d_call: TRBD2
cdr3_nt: TGTGCCACCAGTAGAGCGGGAGTGGTCACAGATACGCAGTATTTT
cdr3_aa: CATSRAGVVTDTQYF

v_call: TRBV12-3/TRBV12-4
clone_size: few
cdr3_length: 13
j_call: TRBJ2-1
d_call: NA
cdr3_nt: TGTGCCAGCAGTTTAAACTCCCACAATGAGCAGTTCTTC
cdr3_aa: CASSLNSHNEQFF

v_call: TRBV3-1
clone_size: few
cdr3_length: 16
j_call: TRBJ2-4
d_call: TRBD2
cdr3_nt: TGTGCCAGCAGCCTACAGGCCTCTAGCGGGAGGGCCGCTCAGTACTTC
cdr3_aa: CASSLQASSGRAAQYF

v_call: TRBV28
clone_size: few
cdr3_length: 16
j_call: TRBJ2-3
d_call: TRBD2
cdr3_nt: TGTGCCAGCAGTTTAGCTAGCGGGATAGCACCAGATACGCAGTATTTT
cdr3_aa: CASSLASGIAPDTQYF

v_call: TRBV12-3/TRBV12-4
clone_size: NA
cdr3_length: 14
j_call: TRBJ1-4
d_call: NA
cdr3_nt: TGTGCCAGCAGTCCACAGCCAACTAATGAAAAACTGTTTTTT
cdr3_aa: CASSPQPTNEKLFF

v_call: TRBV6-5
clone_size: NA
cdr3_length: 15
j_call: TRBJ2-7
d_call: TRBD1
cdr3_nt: TGTGCCAGCAGTTACGAGACAGGGGATGTCTACGAGCAGTACTTC
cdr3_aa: CASSYETGDVYEQYF

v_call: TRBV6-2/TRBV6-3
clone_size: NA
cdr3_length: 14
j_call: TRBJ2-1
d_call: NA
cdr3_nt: TGTGCCAGCAGTTACTCCGTACAGGGTAATAGGCAGTTCTTC
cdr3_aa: CASSYSVQGNRQFF

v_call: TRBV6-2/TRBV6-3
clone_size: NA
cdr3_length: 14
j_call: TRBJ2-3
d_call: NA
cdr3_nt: TGTGCCAGCAGACCTCCGGGAAATACAGATACGCAGTATTTT
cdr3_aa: CASRPPGNTDTQYF

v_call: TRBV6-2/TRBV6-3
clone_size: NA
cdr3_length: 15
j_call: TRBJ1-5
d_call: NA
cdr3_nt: TGTGCCAGCACTCTAGGCCAGGGCCGCAATCAGCCCCAGCATTTT
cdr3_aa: CASTLGQGRNQPQHF

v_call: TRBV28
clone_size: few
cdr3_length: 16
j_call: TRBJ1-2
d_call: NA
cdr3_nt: TGTGCCAGCAGCTCTCTCGACAGTTCTGCTAACTATGGCTACACCTTC
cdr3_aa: CASSSLDSSANYGYTF

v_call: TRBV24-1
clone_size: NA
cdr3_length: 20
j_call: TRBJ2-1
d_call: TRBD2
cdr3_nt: TGTGCCACCAGTGATTCTCCCGGGACTAGCGGAAGCAGCTCCTACAATGAGCAGTTCTTC
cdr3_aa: CATSDSPGTSGSSSYNEQFF

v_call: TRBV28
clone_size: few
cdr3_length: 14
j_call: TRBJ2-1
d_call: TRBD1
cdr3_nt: TGTGCCAGCAGTTATCAGGGGGCTACCAATGAGCAGTTCTTC
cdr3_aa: CASSYQGATNEQFF

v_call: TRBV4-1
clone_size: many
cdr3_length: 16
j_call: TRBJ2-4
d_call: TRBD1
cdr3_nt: TGCGCCAGCAGCCAAGATTGGACAGGGGGCAAAAACATTCAGTACTTC
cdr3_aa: CASSQDWTGGKNIQYF

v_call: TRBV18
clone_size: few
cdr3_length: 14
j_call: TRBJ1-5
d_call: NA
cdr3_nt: TGTGCCAGCTCACCAGGGACTCGTGACCAGCCCCAGCATTTT
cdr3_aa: CASSPGTRDQPQHF

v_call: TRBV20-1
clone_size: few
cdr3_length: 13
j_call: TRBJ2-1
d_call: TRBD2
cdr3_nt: TGCAGTGCTCGGGGGGGAGCAGGACATGAGCAGTTCTTC
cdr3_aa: CSARGGAGHEQFF

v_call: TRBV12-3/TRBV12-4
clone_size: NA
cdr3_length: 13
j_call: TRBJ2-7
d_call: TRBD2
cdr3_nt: TGTGCCAGCAGTTTAGGACTAGCGGGAGCCTCCACCTTC
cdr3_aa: CASSLGLAGASTF

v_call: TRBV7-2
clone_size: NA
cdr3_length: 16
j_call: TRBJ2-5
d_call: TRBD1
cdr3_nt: TGTGCCAGCAGCTTAGGCCCGACAGGGCTACAAGAGACCCAGTACTTC
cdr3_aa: CASSLGPTGLQETQYF